The 2 T cell receptor beta chains below all came from one sample that was sequenced in a study of T cell responses to AZD1222 COVID-19 vaccine (dated by TCRdb to the early 2020s). Per the publication, the time point label means: baseline before first vaccination. This specimen's treatment or condition label, per the study, means: meningococcal conjugate vaccine given as trial control. Receptor libraries were prepared by the immunoSEQ multiplex PCR assay. The immuneACCESS repertoire file appears here via TCRdb, limited to in-frame rearrangements. These files lack a portion of the clones; in checked studies, under half of the deficit traces to unresolved V genes, and the cause of the others is not known. The sample contains hundreds of thousands of clones, 85% to 95% of them found a single time. Of the sample, 1% falls within the top ten clones. This sample comprised peripheral blood, obtained on day 0 of MenACWY control vaccination. These receptors all stem from an adult in good health.

The gene calls are TRBV5-1 and TRBJ1-1, with D perhaps TRBD1 (5 bases). Germline loops: CDR1 SGHRS, CDR2 YFSETQ. The CDR3 extends over 12 amino acids. V lost 4 bases to trimming and J lost 12 bases, with 16 bases between them. The CDR3 here is CASSLGQGTTFF. The CDR3 nucleotides are TGCGCCAGCAGCCTGGGGCAGGGTACTACTTTCTTT.

The chain joins TRBV18 to TRBJ1-5; D is unclear. The ends were cut back, 1 base at V and 6 bases at J, with 10 bases in the middle. The CDR3 spans 14 residues. The germline V gene has CDR1 KGHSH and CDR2 LQKENI. In DNA, the CDR3 is TGTGCCAGCTCACCACGGGTTGAGGGTCAGCCCCAGCATTTT. As protein: CASSPRVEGQPQHF. Combining the CDR3 with reference TRBV18 and TRBJ1-5 gives the whole variable domain NAGVMQNPRHLVRRRGQEARLRCSPMKGHSHVYWYRQLPEEGLKFMVYLQKENIIDESGMPKERFSAEFPKEGPSILRIQQVVRGDSAAYFCASSPRVEGQPQHFGDGTRLSIL.